This TCR beta chain was identified in a study of regulatory T cells in long-lasting Graves disease. As for time point: newly diagnosed GD, antithyroid drugs for less than 3 months. Researchers made the TCR library from RNA that was extracted from PBMCs. V was pared by 5 bases and J by 0 bases, with 14 bases between. The CDR3 is 16 amino acids. Germline loops: CDR1 MGHDK, CDR2 SYGVNS. HTBI primers from iRepertoire and Arm-PCR of CDR3 regions yielded the TCR beta libraries. TCRdb redid the calling of the multiplex PCR reads with MiXCR, one entry per CDR3 protein. The sample lists 350,000 to 450,000 distinct CDR3 sequences, approximately 15% occurring once. These sequences were also reported in another study, on T cells in Graves' hyperthyroidism and ophthalmopathy.

The sample consisted of peripheral blood mononuclear cells (PBMCs), taken at new diagnosis, from a patient treated with antithyroid drugs. V gene TRBV25-1 combines with J gene TRBJ1-3; D unresolved. This receptor was obtained from a woman in her thirties or forties with Graves disease. In nucleotides, the CDR3 is TGTGCCAGCAGTCGAAGTGGACGGCCCTCTGGAAACACCATATATTTT. This sequence encodes CASSRSGRPSGNTIYF.